The TCR beta chain under discussion was sequenced for a study of blood T cell repertoires in COVID-19. V gave up 6 bases and J gave up 2 bases; unmatched junction bases: 7. The CDR3 loop spans 15 amino acids. Germline CDR1 SQVTM, CDR2 ANQGSEA. As handled by the study authors: The authors estimated nucleated cell counts from reference gene primer amplification. Sequenced by immunoSEQ multiplex PCR; TCRdb stores in-frame clones only, minus some. For V, J and clone size, that table is used; D and trimming come from the DNA. This sample yields about 260,000 clones, of which 70% to 85% are seen a single time; 1.5% to 2% belongs to the top ten.

Sequencing was done on a sample of peripheral blood. The chain is built from TRBV29-1 and TRBJ2-2; 9 bases are shared with TRBD2. This clonotype was obtained from a woman of 80 years or more with acute or convalescent COVID-19. This CDR3 reads CSVGGGRANTGELFF. The CDR3 nucleotides are TGCAGCGTAGGGGGCGGGAGGGCCAACACCGGGGAGCTGTTTTTT.